One sample yielded the 12 T cell receptor beta chains listed below, sequenced in a study of blood T cell repertoires in COVID-19. Using immunoSEQ multiplex PCR, the repertoire was profiled, and TCRdb retains in-frame clones only, with some absent. The sample shows fewer than 200,000 clones, 75% to 90% of them seen only once. Sequenced material: peripheral blood. The receptors originated from a human donor with acute or convalescent COVID-19. The donor label of this sample is uncertain.

The J gene is TRBJ1-2, the V gene TRBV30; D unresolved. Trimming cost V 4 bases and J 8 bases, with 14 bases left between them. Germline lookup yields CDR1 GTSNPN and CDR2 SVGIG (reference sequence). This CDR3 spans 12 amino acids. CDR3 residues: CAWTSLTGGYTF. The CDR3 DNA is TGTGCCTGGACCAGCCTCACGGGGGGCTACACCTTC.

The V call is TRBV6-2 or TRBV6-3, the J call TRBJ1-1; D may be TRBD1 (5 bases). This CDR3 contains 15 residues. V was trimmed by 0 bases and J by 1 base, leaving 9 bases between them. Per germline, CDR1 MNHEY and CDR2 SVGEGT. This CDR3 is CASSYSRQTNTEAFF. DNA of the CDR3: TGTGCCAGCAGTTACTCGAGACAGACGAACACTGAAGCTTTCTTT.

The chain uses TRBV7-8 and TRBJ2-7, with D perhaps TRBD1 (5 bases). The ends were cut back, 2 bases at V and 1 base at J, with 6 bases in the middle. Germline CDR1 reads SGHVS; CDR2 reads FQNEAQ. The CDR3 loop spans 13 amino acids. The CDR3 here is CASSLKGSYEQYF. As DNA, the CDR3 is TGTGCCAGCAGCTTAAAGGGGTCCTACGAGCAGTACTTC.

This sequence joins TRBV7-9 and TRBJ1-2, with a weak D call TRBD1 (5 bases). CDR1 and CDR2 (germline): SEHNR, FQNEAQ (reference sequence). V was pared by 1 base and J by 3 bases, with 12 bases between. The CDR3 covers 15 residues. For the CDR3, the DNA is TGTGCCAGCAGCTTAGGTAGTGGGGCAGACTATGGCTACACCTTC. This sequence encodes CASSLGSGADYGYTF.

This clone was seen repeatedly, ten times or more. The rearrangement uses TRBV12-5 and TRBJ1-4; D ambiguous. This CDR3 contains 15 residues. The V gene's germline CDR1 is LGHNT and CDR2 FRNRAP. V lost 2 bases, J lost 8 bases, and 15 bases lay in between. The CDR3 is CASGLKALPPEKLFF. The CDR3 DNA is TGTGCTAGTGGTTTGAAAGCACTTCCGCCGGAAAAACTGTTTTTT.

The rearrangement uses TRBV2 and TRBJ2-3, with 7 bases aligning to TRBD1. CDR3 length equals 14 residues. Germline CDR1 SNHLY, CDR2 FYNNEI. V was clipped by 7 bases and J by 2 bases; unmatched bases: 6. The CDR3 is CASIEGAYTDTQYF. CDR3 sequence (DNA): TGTGCCAGCATTGAGGGGGCTTACACAGATACGCAGTATTTT.

The chain couples TRBV18 to TRBJ1-1; 7 bases match TRBD1. The J segment lost 4 bases and the V segment lost 3 bases, leaving 8 bases of the junction unmatched. Germline V gene data show CDR1 as KGHSH and CDR2 as LQKENI. The CDR3 runs to 15 residues. The CDR3 loop reads CASSPVQGQSTEAFF. CDR3 coding DNA: TGTGCCAGCTCACCCGTACAGGGGCAGAGCACTGAAGCTTTCTTT.

The rearrangement links TRBV19 to TRBJ2-7; no reliable D call. The V end was cut by 5 bases, the J end by 4 bases, with 12 bases between. The CDR3 has 13 amino acids. Germline assignment: CDR1 LNHDA and CDR2 SQIVND (reference sequence). CDR3 loop: CASSSRTGYEQYF. The CDR3 DNA reads as TGTGCCAGTAGTTCAAGAACCGGTTACGAGCAGTACTTC.

This chain uses TRBV4-2 with TRBJ1-3, with D uncertain. The V end was cut by 0 bases, the J end by 2 bases, with 8 bases between. This CDR3 has 15 amino acids. Germline V CDR1 and CDR2: LGHNA, YNFKEQ. CDR3 in amino acids: CASSQDSGTGNTIYF. The CDR3 DNA reads TGTGCCAGCAGCCAAGATTCGGGGACTGGAAACACCATATATTTT.

The rearrangement joins TRBV18 to TRBJ2-7; possibly TRBD1 for D (6 bases). V lost 3 bases and J 6 bases, leaving 27 bases between the germline ends. Germline lookup yields CDR1 KGHSH and CDR2 LQKENI. The CDR3 totals 18 residues. The DNA for the CDR3 is TGTGCCAGCTCACCCATCCCGGCACAGGGCGCGGGTAGGAGCGAGCAGTACTTC. Its translation is CASSPIPAQGAGRSEQYF.

The rearrangement joins TRBV3-1 (or the pseudogene TRBV3-2) to TRBJ1-1; the D gene is possibly TRBD1 (6 bases). The germline V gene has CDR1 LGHDT and CDR2 YNNKEL (reference sequence). V was trimmed by 3 bases and J by 4 bases, leaving 12 bases between them. The CDR3 length is 14 residues. CDR3 sequence reads: CASSQGAVGTEAFF. CDR3 bases: TGTGCCAGCAGCCAGGGGGCTGTAGGCACTGAAGCTTTCTTT.

V gene TRBV3-1 (or the pseudogene TRBV3-2) combines with J gene TRBJ2-5; a possible D gene is TRBD2 (6 bases). CDR1 is LGHDT, CDR2 YNNKEL, per germline (reference sequence). This CDR3 is 15 amino acids long. Trimming took off 4 bases at V and 0 bases at J, with 12 bases between the two ends. CDR3 DNA: TGTGCCAGCAGCCCCGGCCGGGACTACCAAGAGACCCAGTACTTC. This sequence encodes CASSPGRDYQETQYF.